The sequence of this TCR beta chain was determined in a study of cytomegalovirus exposure and HLA in healthy donors (dated by TCRdb to 2016 to 2017). Background on the whole study: In an earlier analysis of under 750 of the donors, about 260 Gb of sequence data and about 110 million unique TCR beta sequences from 150 million to 200 million T cells were reported. About 280 gigabases of sequencing data and around 80 million unique TCR sequences made up an early release that covered under 750 HLA-typed donors. Among the roughly 400 genotyped donors, around 81% belonged to the genetic ancestry cluster associated with self-reported Caucasian donors. The study was designed to test whether signatures of past pathogen exposure could be identified by cataloging public T cell receptors. The T cell repertoires of around 730 subjects were profiled by immunosequencing and related to cytomegalovirus serostatus. In addition to the first cohort of 666 subjects, a separate validation cohort of 120 different subjects was used. The study combined high-throughput TCR immunosequencing, statistical association of individual TCRs with disease status, and machine learning to predict cytomegalovirus infection status. To study patterns of TCR occurrence, a later analysis re-analyzed previously published TCR beta repertoires from 700 or so donors and added high-resolution HLA genotyping. In the later analysis, no new phenotypic data were used to find candidate immune exposures; instead, reliance was placed on TCR beta sequences and their occurrence across donors. In an earlier analysis of roughly 540 of the donors, high-throughput TCR beta sequencing was used to judge whether each TCR beta V gene segment behaved as functional or pseudogenic. Donor age, sex, ethnicity and CMV serostatus were compiled together with the repertoire data. A later genetic analysis took genome-wide SNP genotypes for about three fifths of the 666 donors and used that subset as a discovery cohort. Every discovery cohort repertoire had been produced on one sequencing platform. Class I and class II HLA loci were covered by the typing at four-digit resolution. Typing coverage varied by locus: 629-630 donors for A, B, C, DRB1 and DQB1; roughly 560 for DQA1; approximately 610 for DPA1; approximately 450 for DPB1. Five DR-DQ haplotypes were treated as single units for association and clustering because of strong linkage in the cohort. Among about 370 genotyped donors of the cohort, an average of around 240,000 unique TCR beta nucleotide sequences was sequenced per donor, of which about 18% were non-productive.

Preparation of the library involved the immunoSEQ multiplex PCR assay. A mixture of 60 forward primers for TCR Vbeta segments and 13 reverse primers for TCR Jbeta segments was used in the multiplex PCR. The CDR3 region of rearranged TCR beta genes was amplified from genomic DNA by a multiplex PCR assay. Amplified TCR beta libraries were sequenced as 87-base-pair reads on the Illumina HiSeq System. As for how the authors treated the data: A later analysis counted about 80 million unique TCR beta chains across the 666 repertoires, and 10 million to 11 million of these chains were shared by at least two donors. Raw reads were error-corrected and collapsed into unique sequences by a nearest-neighbor algorithm in which closely related sequences were merged to remove PCR and sequencing errors. CDR3 sequences were aligned to IMGT reference sequences to assign V, D and J gene segments. Each retained sequence needed at least a six-nucleotide match to both a V gene segment and a J gene segment. A rearrangement counted as productive if the CDR3 had no stop codons and remained in frame with V and J, and every other rearrangement counted as non-productive. CDR3 was defined according to IMGT convention as the region running from the second conserved V-encoded cysteine to the conserved J-encoded phenylalanine. The earlier analysis of 587 of the donors excluded sequences that lacked an unambiguous match to a single V gene segment. An earlier analysis of just under 600 of the donors called V segments functional above 56.7% productive rearrangements and segregating when the between-donor standard deviation exceeded 5%. A statistical classification framework was built for diagnosing cytomegalovirus status from the catalog of TCR beta chain sequences. In a later analysis, V and J genes were assigned by comparing TCR nucleotide sequences against IMGT/GENE-DB human TR gene sequences. The TCRdist pipeline was used in a later analysis to assign CDR3 sequences and most-parsimonious VDJ recombination scenarios. A later analysis defined each TCR beta chain by its CDR3 amino acid sequence plus V-gene family, and excluded reads lacking a unique V-gene family. A later analysis removed over 500 highly shared, low-generation-probability nucleotide sequences to deal with suspected cross-contamination and a sequencing artifact. In a later analysis, a clonal expansion index for each public chain was calculated from normalized within-repertoire ranks of inferred template counts. In a later analysis, generation probabilities were computed using a VDJ recombination model fitted to out-of-frame rearrangements, and the results were checked against IGoR. Hypergeometric tests were used in a later analysis to score TCR-TCR, TCR-HLA and TCR-CMV co-occurrence, with a repertoire-size bias correction applied to the TCR pairs. To estimate false discovery rates, a later analysis permuted the HLA or CMV assignments 20 times. In a later analysis, co-occurring TCRs were grouped with DBSCAN, and TCRdist sequence similarity was added when clustering was performed within HLA-allele-positive subsets. For co-occurrence clustering, repertoires with fewer than 30,000 or more than 120,000 public chains were excluded, along with about five repertoires with anomalous nucleotide sharing. As stored in TCRdb, this immuneACCESS dataset retains in-frame rearrangements with V and J assigned. A fraction of the clones does not appear; measured against another copy, unresolved V genes explain less than half of the discrepancy, and the remainder lacks a known reason. The DNA gave D and trimming, while V, J and clone size come from that table. This sample comprises fewer than 250,000 clones, almost 80% of them detected only once. The ten largest clones add up to around 1.8% of the sample.

Overall study outcomes, separate from this receptor: A further reported finding was that TCR beta sequences accurately predicted the HLA-A and HLA-B alleles for most subjects in the first cohort. The authors suggested that the approach could potentially be generalized to other disease states and immunological phenotypes. In a later analysis, several top co-occurrence clusters were reported to appear linked to parvovirus B19, influenza, CMV and Epstein-Barr virus. Because some donors lacked HLA typing at each locus, the association tests relied only on the typed subset. Because counts were too low, roughly 16 rarely observed V segments, including chromosome 9 orphons, were excluded from the earlier analysis of around 590 of the donors. Some IMGT-functional V segments, including TRBV6-2 and TRBV6-3, could not be distinguished by the 87-base-pair reads and were therefore excluded. Linkage disequilibrium might explain the correlated functional status among segregating V segments, but an unknown experimental factor could not be ruled out. In this cohort, only TCR beta chains were sequenced, and detectable features were limited by the absence of alpha or paired-chain data. Compared with equally common non-associated chains, HLA-associated TCR beta chains in a later analysis were more clonally expanded and had lower generation probabilities. When HLA alleles, especially DR and DQ, strongly co-occurred, attributing TCR associations to individual alleles was difficult. In a later analysis, most CMV-associated TCR beta chains were found to appear HLA-restricted, with HLA associations seemingly driven largely by CMV exposure. Broadly in line with IMGT annotations, most TCR beta V segments showed up in productive rearrangements about 87% or about 30% of the time in an earlier analysis of 450 to 600 of the donors. In vitro tests confirmed that a few of the cytomegalovirus-associated TCR beta chains recognize cytomegalovirus antigens. A cluster of highly shared sequence variants was judged likely to be a technical artifact of the sequencing pipeline. Most TCR sequences were seen in very few donors, while some public TCRs were found in many individuals. In a later analysis, the rate of TCR association differed among HLA loci, with DRB1 alleles having the most associated TCRs and HLA-C alleles having the fewest. Immune exposure information for the cohort was limited to CMV serostatus. Presence/absence analyses assumed roughly uniform sequencing depth across donors, an assumption that may not hold. An association between a missense DCLRE1C variant and V-gene and J-gene trimming of TCR beta chains was found in a later genetic analysis and replicated in an independent cohort. The study listed 150 to 200 TCR beta chains as associated with cytomegalovirus. In a later genetic analysis, fewer N-insertions in productive TCRs were reported among donors in an Asian-associated ancestry cluster than the roughly 670-donor mean. At a false discovery rate of 0.05, a later analysis linked about 16,000 TCR beta sequences to specific HLA alleles. In both the original and validation cohorts, the classifier was reported to diagnose cytomegalovirus status with high specificity and sensitivity.

The cohort consisted of 650 to 700 healthy bone marrow donors. All cohort members were sampled while nominally healthy, although unrecorded immune exposures were likely present. The donor tested CMV seronegative and was one of the 352 seronegative cohort members. A peripheral blood sample was provided by each donor, and peripheral blood mononuclear cells were used for TCR beta sequencing. Genomic DNA extraction from the blood cell samples was performed with the Qiagen DNeasy Blood Extraction Kit. Unmatched junction bases come to 5, with V trimmed by 0 bases and J by 5 bases. Taken from the germline V gene, the CDR1 and CDR2 loops are SGDLS and YYNGEE. CDR3 length: 15 amino acids, cysteine to phenylalanine. Only CDR3 DNA remains: 45 bases, in frame from the first base. Of note for this clone: Its antigen is unknown. Base qualities are missing; no much larger clone stands one base away.

The rearrangement joined TRBV9 to TRBJ2-5; 9 of the junction bases match TRBD2. The sample comprised PBMCs. The TCR was taken from a man between 18 and 35 years old in good health and CMV-seronegative. The DNA reads as follows: TGTGCCAGCAGCGTAGCTACGGCGGGAGGGGAGACCCAGTACTTC. Its translation reads: CASSVATAGGETQYF.